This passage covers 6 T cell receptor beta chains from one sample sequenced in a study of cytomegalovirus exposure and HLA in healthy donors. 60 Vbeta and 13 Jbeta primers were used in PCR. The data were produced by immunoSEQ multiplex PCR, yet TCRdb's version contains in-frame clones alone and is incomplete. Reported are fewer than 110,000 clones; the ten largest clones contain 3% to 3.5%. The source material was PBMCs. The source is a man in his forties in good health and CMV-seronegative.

The CDR3 protein is CASREQGPTYEQYF. For the CDR3, the DNA is TGTGCCAGCAGGGAACAGGGCCCCACCTACGAGCAGTACTTC. The V and J genes are TRBV2 and TRBJ2-7; weak D call: TRBD1 (6 bases). The V end was cut by 6 bases, the J end by 2 bases, with 14 bases between. Germline assignment: CDR1 SNHLY and CDR2 FYNNEI. This CDR3 comprises 14 residues.

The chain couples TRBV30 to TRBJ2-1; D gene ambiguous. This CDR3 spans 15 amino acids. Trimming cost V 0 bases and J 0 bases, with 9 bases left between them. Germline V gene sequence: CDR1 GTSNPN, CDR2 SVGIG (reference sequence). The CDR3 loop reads CAWSVGQSSYNEQFF. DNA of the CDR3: TGTGCCTGGAGTGTTGGGCAGAGCTCCTACAATGAGCAGTTCTTC.

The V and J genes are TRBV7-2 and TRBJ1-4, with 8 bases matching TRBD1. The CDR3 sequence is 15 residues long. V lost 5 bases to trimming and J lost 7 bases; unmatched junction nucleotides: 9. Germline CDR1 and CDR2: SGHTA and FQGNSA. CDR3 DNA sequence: TGTGCCAGCAGCAGAGCAGGGGGCGGGATTGAAAAACTGTTTTTT. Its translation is CASSRAGGGIEKLFF.

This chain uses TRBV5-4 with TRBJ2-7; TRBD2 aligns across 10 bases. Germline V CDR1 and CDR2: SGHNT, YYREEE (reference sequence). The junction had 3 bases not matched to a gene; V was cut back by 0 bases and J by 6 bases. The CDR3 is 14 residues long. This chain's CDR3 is CASSLVPSGSEQYF. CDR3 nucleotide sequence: TGTGCCAGCAGCTTGGTACCTAGCGGGAGCGAGCAGTACTTC.

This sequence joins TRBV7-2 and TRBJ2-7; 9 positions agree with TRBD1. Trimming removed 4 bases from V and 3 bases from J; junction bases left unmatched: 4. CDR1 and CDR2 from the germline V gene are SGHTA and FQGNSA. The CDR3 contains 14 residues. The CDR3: CASSSRQGGYEQYF. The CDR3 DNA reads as TGTGCCAGCAGCTCCCGACAGGGGGGCTACGAGCAGTACTTC. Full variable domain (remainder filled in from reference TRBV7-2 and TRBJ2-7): GAGVSQSPSNKVTEKGKDVELRCDPISGHTALYWYRQSLGQGLEFLIYFQGNSAPDKSGLPSDRFSAERTGGSVSTLTIQRTQQEDSAVYLCASSSRQGGYEQYFGPGTRLTVT.

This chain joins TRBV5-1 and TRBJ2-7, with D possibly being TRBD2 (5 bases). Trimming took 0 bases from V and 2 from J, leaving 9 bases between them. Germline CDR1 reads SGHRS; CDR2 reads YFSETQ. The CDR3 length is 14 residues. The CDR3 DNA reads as TGCGCCAGCAGCTTGGACGGGAAACCCTACGAGCAGTACTTC. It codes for CASSLDGKPYEQYF.